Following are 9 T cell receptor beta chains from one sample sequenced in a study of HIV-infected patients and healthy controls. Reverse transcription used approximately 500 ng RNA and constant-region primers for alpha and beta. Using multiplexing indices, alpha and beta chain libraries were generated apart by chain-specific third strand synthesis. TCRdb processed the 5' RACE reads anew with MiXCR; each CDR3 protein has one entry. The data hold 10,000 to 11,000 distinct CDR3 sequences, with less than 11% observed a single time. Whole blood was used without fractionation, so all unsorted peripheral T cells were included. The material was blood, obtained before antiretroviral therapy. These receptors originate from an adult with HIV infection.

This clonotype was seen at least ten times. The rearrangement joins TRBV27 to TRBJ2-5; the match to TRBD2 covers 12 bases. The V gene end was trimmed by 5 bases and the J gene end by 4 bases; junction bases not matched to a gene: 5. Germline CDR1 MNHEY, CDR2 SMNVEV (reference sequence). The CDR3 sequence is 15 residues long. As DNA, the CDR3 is TGTGCCAGCAGTCCCCCGGGACTAGCGGGAGAGACCCAGTACTTC. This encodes CASSPPGLAGETQYF.

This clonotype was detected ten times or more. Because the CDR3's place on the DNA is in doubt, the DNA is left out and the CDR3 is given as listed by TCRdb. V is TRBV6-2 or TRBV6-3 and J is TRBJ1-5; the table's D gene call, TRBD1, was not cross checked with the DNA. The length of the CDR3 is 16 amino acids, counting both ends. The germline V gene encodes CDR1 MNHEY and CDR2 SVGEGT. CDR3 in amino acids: CASSSSDRGGNQPQHF.

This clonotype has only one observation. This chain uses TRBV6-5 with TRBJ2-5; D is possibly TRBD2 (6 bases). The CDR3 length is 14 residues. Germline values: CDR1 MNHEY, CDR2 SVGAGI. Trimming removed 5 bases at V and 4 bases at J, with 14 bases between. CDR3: CASSTGWRAETQYF. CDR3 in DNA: TGTGCCAGCAGTACTGGTTGGAGGGCAGAGACCCAGTACTTC.

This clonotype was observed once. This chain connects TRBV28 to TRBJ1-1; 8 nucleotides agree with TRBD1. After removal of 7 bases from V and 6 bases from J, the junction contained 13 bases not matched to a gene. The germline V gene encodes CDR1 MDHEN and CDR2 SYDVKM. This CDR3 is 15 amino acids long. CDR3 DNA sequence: TGTGCCAGCATCCCCGGACAGGGTAGGAATGCTGAAGCTTTCTTT. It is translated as CASIPGQGRNAEAFF.

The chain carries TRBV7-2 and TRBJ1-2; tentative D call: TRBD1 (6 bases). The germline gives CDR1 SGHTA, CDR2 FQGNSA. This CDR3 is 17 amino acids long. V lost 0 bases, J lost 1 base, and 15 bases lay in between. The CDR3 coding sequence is TGTGCCAGCAGCTTAGCGAGTTCAGGGGCACTTAACTATGGCTACACCTTC. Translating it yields CASSLASSGALNYGYTF.

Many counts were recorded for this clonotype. CDR3 coding DNA: TGTGCCAGCAGCTTGGACACCGCGAACACCGGGGAGCTGTTTTTT. This codes for CASSLDTANTGELFF. V is TRBV5-5 and J is TRBJ2-2; D is undetermined. The CDR3 is made up of 15 amino acids. V was trimmed by 0 bases and J by 0 bases, leaving 6 bases between them. Germline values: CDR1 SGHKS, CDR2 YYEKEE (reference sequence).

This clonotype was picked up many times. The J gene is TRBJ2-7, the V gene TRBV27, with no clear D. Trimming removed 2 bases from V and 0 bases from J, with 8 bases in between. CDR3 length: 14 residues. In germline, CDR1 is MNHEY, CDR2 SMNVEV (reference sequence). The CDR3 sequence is CASSLAVSSYEQYF. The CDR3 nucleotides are TGTGCCAGCAGTTTAGCCGTTAGCTCCTACGAGCAGTACTTC.

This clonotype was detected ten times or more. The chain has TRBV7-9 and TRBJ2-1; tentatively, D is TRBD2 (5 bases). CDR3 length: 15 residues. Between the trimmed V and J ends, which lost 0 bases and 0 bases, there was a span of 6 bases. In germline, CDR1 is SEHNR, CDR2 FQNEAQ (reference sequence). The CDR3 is CASSLAGSSYNEQFF. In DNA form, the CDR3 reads TGTGCCAGCAGCTTAGCAGGGAGCTCCTACAATGAGCAGTTCTTC.

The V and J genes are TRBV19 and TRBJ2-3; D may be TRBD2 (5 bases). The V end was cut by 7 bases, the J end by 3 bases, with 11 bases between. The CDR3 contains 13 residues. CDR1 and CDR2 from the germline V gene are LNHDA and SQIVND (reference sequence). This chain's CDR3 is CASTGSWTDTQYF. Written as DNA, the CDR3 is TGTGCCAGTACGGGGTCCTGGACAGATACGCAGTATTTT.